The 25 T cell receptor beta chains presented below share a single source sample, sequenced in a study of blood T cells in healthy people across ages. With a J-beta primer mix and a sample-barcoded 5' primer, a second PCR ran roughly 6 to 11 cycles. TCRdb re-analysed the 5' RACE reads in MiXCR, keeping a single row per CDR3 protein. The top ten hold 23% of the sample, which has around 1,900,000 distinct CDR3 sequences, about two fifths seen once. The sample was blood. All receptors derive from a human donor in good health.

The rearrangement links TRBV20-1 to TRBJ2-4; either TRBD1 or TRBD2 may supply D (5 bases each). Germline values: CDR1 DFQATT, CDR2 SNEGSKA (reference sequence). Trimming removed 0 bases at V and 15 bases at J, with 27 bases between. The CDR3 consists of 16 residues. The CDR3 is CSARDLRGQMYNERYF. The CDR3 DNA reads TGCAGTGCTAGAGATCTTCGGGGCCAAATGTACAATGAGCGGTACTTC.

The chain has TRBV25-1 and TRBJ1-2; D perhaps matches TRBD1 (6 bases). This CDR3 spans 12 amino acids. Per germline, CDR1 MGHDK and CDR2 SYGVNS. V was trimmed by 8 bases and J by 8 bases, leaving 15 bases between them. CDR3 amino acids: CASWGRGRGYTF. For the CDR3, the DNA is TGTGCCAGCTGGGGCAGGGGTCGCGGCTACACCTTC.

This clonotype was recorded a few times. The gene calls are TRBV4-1 and TRBJ2-4, with 11 bases lining up with TRBD1. The J call may not be correct, given that the DNA end is closer to TRBJ2-7. Germline V gene sequence: CDR1 MGHRA, CDR2 YSYEKL. The CDR3 sequence is 15 residues long. The CDR3 DNA sequence: TGCGCCAGCAGCCAACGGGACAGGGGGGTACACGAGCAGTACTTC. It specifies CASSQRDRGVHEQYF.

The chain's CDR3 is CSAILSGGPRAEQFF. Written as DNA, the CDR3 is TGCAGTGCTATCCTTAGCGGGGGCCCTCGTGCCGAGCAGTTCTTC. V gene TRBV20-1 combines with J gene TRBJ2-1, with 9 bases identical to TRBD2. J gave up 10 bases and V 4 bases, and 14 bases lay outside the gene matches. Germline V gene sequence: CDR1 DFQATT, CDR2 SNEGSKA (reference sequence). This CDR3 region has 15 residues.

In nucleotides, the CDR3 is TGCAGTGCATCTCCTTTGACAGGGGGCAGTAGGGCAGATACGCAGTATTTT. Encoded protein: CSASPLTGGSRADTQYF. V is TRBV20-1 and J is TRBJ2-3; 10 bases fit TRBD1. Looked up from germline, CDR1 is DFQATT and CDR2 is SNEGSKA (reference sequence). V shed 6 bases, J shed 4 bases, and the junction held 16 bases outside the gene matches. This CDR3 has 17 residues.

The V and J genes are TRBV28 and TRBJ2-5; perhaps D is TRBD1 or TRBD2 (5 bases each). V was shortened by 11 bases and J by 11 bases, with 24 bases between the two germline ends. The germline gives CDR1 MDHEN, CDR2 SYDVKM. This CDR3 has 13 residues. This CDR3 is CAGQRDRRAEQYF. The CDR3 DNA sequence: TGTGCCGGACAACGGGACCGCAGAGCAGAGCAGTACTTC. Together with reference TRBV28 and TRBJ2-5, the CDR3 gives the full variable domain: DVKVTQSSRYLVKRTGEKVFLECVQDMDHENMFWYRQDPGLGLRLIYFSYDVKMKEKGDIPEGYSVSREKKERFSLILESASTNQTSMYLCAGQRDRRAEQYFGPGTRLLVL.

About this clonotype: Relative to the germline gene, one junction end is altered; a read error may explain this. This chain links TRBV7-9 with TRBJ2-2; D is uncertain. From germline, CDR1 is SEHNR and CDR2 FQNEAQ (reference sequence). CDR3 length: 12 amino acids. CDR3 bases: TGTGCCAGCAACTTAGATATCGGGGAGCTGTTTTTT. It codes for CASNLDIGELFF.

A few counts support this clonotype. The chain is built from TRBV5-1 and TRBJ1-4, with 7 bases identical to TRBD1. CDR3 length: 14 amino acids. Trimming removed 3 bases from V and 6 bases from J; junction bases left unmatched: 5. Germline V gene sequence: CDR1 SGHRS, CDR2 YFSETQ. CDR3 coding DNA: TGCGCCAGCAGCTCCTCCGGGACAGATGAAAAACTGTTTTTT. This translates into CASSSSGTDEKLFF.

The rearrangement uses TRBV1 and TRBJ2-2; the table's D call TRBD1 went unverified against the DNA. TRBV1 is reported as a pseudogene. The CDR3 spans 17 residues. Written as DNA, the CDR3 is TGCACCAGCAGCCAAGTACGGGACTCCCGATACACCGGGGAGCTGTTTTTT. Residues: CTSSQVRDSRYTGELFF.

J is TRBJ2-1 and V is TRBV20-1, with 9 nucleotides matching TRBD2. This CDR3 contains 16 residues. The germline V gene has CDR1 DFQATT and CDR2 SNEGSKA (reference sequence). The V gene end was trimmed by 6 bases and the J gene end by 1 base; junction bases not matched to a gene: 10. The CDR3 DNA is TGCAGTGCCCTCTCCCCTCTAGCGGGGTCCTACAATGAGCAGTTCTTC. It encodes CSALSPLAGSYNEQFF.

The chain couples TRBV28 to TRBJ2-7; no reliable D call. Germline V gene lookup returns CDR1 MDHEN and CDR2 SYDVKM. The CDR3 spans 16 residues. Trimming left V 6 bases short and J 3 bases short, with 21 bases between. CDR3 sequence reads: CASSTMEFPRLYEQYF. The CDR3, as DNA: TGTGCCAGCAGCACCATGGAATTCCCTCGCCTCTACGAGCAGTACTTC.

CDR3 in amino acids: CASSLPGLAPYEQYF. In nucleotides, the CDR3 is TGTGCCAGCAGCCTACCGGGACTAGCGCCCTACGAGCAGTACTTC. The chain employs TRBV5-6 and TRBJ2-7, with 10 nucleotides matching TRBD2. Per the germline V gene, CDR1 is SGHDT and CDR2 is YYEEEE. The trim removed 4 bases at V and 2 bases at J, leaving 6 bases unmatched. There are 15 residues in the CDR3.

This rearrangement joins TRBV7-3 to TRBJ2-1, with 9 bases fitting TRBD2. The CDR3 has 17 amino acids. V trimming: 4 bases; J trimming: 4 bases; junction bases outside the gene matches: 11. Germline loops: CDR1 SGHTA, CDR2 FQGTGA. The CDR3 loop is CASSSTWAAGGYNEQFF. In DNA, the CDR3 is TGTGCCAGCAGCTCCACTTGGGCAGCGGGGGGTTACAATGAGCAGTTCTTC.

This chain uses TRBV7-7 with TRBJ2-1, with D possibly TRBD1 on 5 matching bases. The CDR3 runs to 13 residues. V was clipped by 8 bases and J by 6 bases, with 14 bases between them. Germline CDR1 and CDR2: SSHAT and FNYEAQ (reference sequence). The CDR3 coding sequence is TGTGCCAGCCAACAGGACCGAACCAATGAGCAGTTCTTC. Amino acid sequence: CASQQDRTNEQFF.

This chain uses TRBV5-1 with TRBJ1-5, with a weak D call TRBD1 (6 bases). CDR1 and CDR2 (germline): SGHRS, YFSETQ. This CDR3 spans 15 amino acids. Between the trimmed V and J ends, which lost 0 bases and 4 bases, there was a span of 11 bases. The CDR3 reads CASSLGGANNQPQHF. The DNA of the CDR3 is TGCGCCAGCAGCTTGGGGGGGGCGAATAATCAGCCCCAGCATTTT.

The chain employs TRBV11-3 and TRBJ2-2; no clear D gene. V lost 0 bases to trimming and J lost 7 bases, with 9 bases between them. The germline gives CDR1 SGHNT, CDR2 YENEEA. The CDR3 has 14 amino acids. CDR3 in DNA: TGTGCCAGCAGCTTAGAGGTATCCGGCGGGGAGCTGTTTTTT. Encoded protein: CASSLEVSGGELFF. The full variable domain, with the rest looked up from reference TRBV11-3 and TRBJ2-2, is EAGVVQSPRYKIIEKKQPVAFWCNPISGHNTLYWYLQNLGQGPELLIRYENEEAVDDSQLPKDRFSAERLKGVDSTLKIQPAELGDSAVYLCASSLEVSGGELFFGEGSRLTVL.

This clonotype has a handful of counts. The J gene is TRBJ1-2, the V gene TRBV12-3 or TRBV12-4; maybe TRBD1 (5 bases). V dropped 6 bases and J dropped 5 bases, with 13 bases sitting between them. CDR3 length: 13 residues. The CDR3 region is CASSQGRMYGYTF. The CDR3 DNA reads as TGTGCCAGCAGCCAGGGACGGATGTATGGCTACACCTTC.

The V and J genes are TRBV7-2 and TRBJ1-1; weak D call: TRBD1 (5 bases). Trimming removed 4 bases from V and 0 bases from J, with 12 bases in between. CDR3 length: 15 residues. The V gene's germline CDR1 is SGHTA and CDR2 FQGNSA. The CDR3 DNA reads TGTGCCAGCAGCTCGGGACCAGTGGTGAACACTGAAGCTTTCTTT. It yields the protein CASSSGPVVNTEAFF. Full variable domain (outside the CDR3, taken from reference TRBV7-2 and TRBJ1-1): GAGVSQSPSNKVTEKGKDVELRCDPISGHTALYWYRQSLGQGLEFLIYFQGNSAPDKSGLPSDRFSAERTGGSVSTLTIQRTQQEDSAVYLCASSSGPVVNTEAFFGQGTRLTVV.

This clonotype was recorded only once. The chain uses TRBV5-6 and TRBJ2-4; D is uncertain. TRBJ2-7 matches the DNA end more closely, so the J call is doubtful. The germline V gene has CDR1 SGHDT and CDR2 YYEEEE. The CDR3 loop spans 13 amino acids. The CDR3 sequence: CASSLIIDYEQYF. CDR3 DNA: TGTGCCAGCAGCTTGATTATCGACTACGAGCAGTACTTC.

The chain combines TRBV4-2 with TRBJ1-2; a weak D match, TRBD1 (5 bases). Germline V gene data show CDR1 as LGHNA and CDR2 as YNFKEQ. The CDR3 totals 15 residues. V gave up 4 bases and J gave up 7 bases, with 19 bases separating them. CDR3: CASSPEGKSFSGYTF. The DNA for the CDR3 is TGTGCCAGCAGCCCTGAGGGGAAAAGCTTTTCTGGCTACACCTTC.

V is TRBV7-3 and J is TRBJ2-1, with 7 bases fitting TRBD2. The CDR3 covers 12 residues. The germline V gene encodes CDR1 SGHTA and CDR2 FQGTGA. V dropped 6 bases and J dropped 9; count of bases not matched to a gene: 5. The CDR3 loop is CASSPAGVEQFF. CDR3 in DNA: TGTGCCAGCAGTCCCGCGGGGGTTGAGCAGTTCTTC.

This chain links TRBV20-1 with TRBJ2-4; TRBD1 matches 9 bases. CDR3 length equals 14 residues. Germline lookup yields CDR1 DFQATT and CDR2 SNEGSKA (reference sequence). The junction had 8 bases not matched to a gene; V was cut back by 5 bases and J by 6 bases. CDR3 sequence (DNA): TGCAGTGCTTCCCGGACAGGGGTGGGAAACATTCAGTACTTC. It is translated as CSASRTGVGNIQYF.

This clonotype was detected only a few times. The gene calls are TRBV25-1 and TRBJ1-2; maybe TRBD1 (6 bases). Trimming removed 1 base from V and 4 bases from J, with 16 bases in between. The CDR3 is 16 residues long. Germline assignment: CDR1 MGHDK and CDR2 SYGVNS. CDR3 DNA: TGTGCCAGCAGTGAATCAGGGGACAAGAATTCCTATGGCTACACCTTC. Protein sequence: CASSESGDKNSYGYTF.

The chain employs TRBV9 and TRBJ2-1; possible D gene TRBD2, 5 bases. Germline assignment: CDR1 SGDLS and CDR2 YYNGEE. The CDR3 is made up of 13 amino acids. Trimming shortened V by 2 bases and J by 6 bases, and 9 bases separated the two germline ends. DNA of the CDR3: TGTGCCAGCAGCGTGGACTTTCCCAATGAGCAGTTCTTC. Protein sequence: CASSVDFPNEQFF.

The chain links TRBV7-9 to TRBJ1-1; possible D gene TRBD1, 5 bases. Trimming removed 7 bases from V and 1 base from J, with 16 bases in between. Germline V lookup: CDR1 SEHNR, CDR2 FQNEAQ (reference sequence). This CDR3 contains 15 residues. CDR3: CASTMGVGSNTEAFF. The CDR3 nucleotides read TGTGCCAGCACCATGGGGGTAGGCTCGAACACTGAAGCTTTCTTT.